This T cell receptor (beta chain) was documented in a study of T cell responses to AZD1222 COVID-19 vaccine. The V and J ends lost 5 bases and 8 bases respectively, with 15 bases between them. Germline assignment: CDR1 MDHEN and CDR2 SYDVKM. The length of the CDR3 is 13 residues. On this clone itself: The antigen remains undetermined.

General observations from the study: Reports say nearly half of spike-specific TCRs go after unmutated variant regions. At baseline, just six AZD1222 recipients tested seropositive. Donors in the cohort were predominantly white British and more often female, and clonal diversity was possibly underestimated.

Analyses pooled second doses at about 4 or about 12 weeks. Some clones are missing from TCRdb's copy, which holds only in-frame ones; the method was immunoSEQ multiplex PCR. The table has roughly 180,000 clones, about 91% seen once; the top ten hold approximately 1.2%. The receptor was isolated from an adult who received the AZD1222 COVID-19 vaccine. The sample in question was peripheral blood, obtained 28 days after the second AZD1222 dose. The chain is built from TRBV28 and TRBJ1-2, with a tentative D call TRBD1 (5 bases). The chain's CDR3 is CASSPGRVVGYTF. CDR3 sequence (DNA): TGTGCCAGCAGTCCCGGCAGGGTCGTCGGCTACACCTTC.